The 16 T cell receptor beta chains reported below all come from one sample, sequenced in a study of neoadjuvant anti-PD-1 for oral cavity cancer. Sequencing was performed with immunoSEQ multiplex PCR; in TCRdb, only in-frame clones are kept and a portion is missing. The sample has approximately 7,100 clones, over 70% seen once. Sequenced material: PBMCs, taken before nivolumab (anti-PD-1) treatment. These TCRs come from a person aged 40 to 85 with oral cavity squamous cell carcinoma.

The chain recombines TRBV5-6 with TRBJ1-5; the D gene is possibly TRBD1 (5 bases). Germline V gene sequence: CDR1 SGHDT, CDR2 YYEEEE. CDR3 size: 18 residues. Trimming pared 3 bases from V and 2 bases from J, leaving 21 bases between. CDR3 loop: CASSSVGTDLGGNQPQHF. The CDR3 DNA reads TGTGCCAGCAGCTCTGTTGGGACGGATTTGGGGGGCAATCAGCCCCAGCATTTT.

The sample holds a few counts of this clone. The rearrangement uses TRBV6-5 and TRBJ1-1; D is undetermined. V was clipped by 5 bases and J by 3 bases, with 4 bases between them. Germline V gene sequence: CDR1 MNHEY, CDR2 SVGAGI. The CDR3 is 11 amino acids. CDR3 coding DNA: TGTGCCAGCAGTCGGTACACTGAAGCTTTCTTT. Its translation is CASSRYTEAFF.

J is TRBJ2-7 and V is TRBV19; D may be TRBD1 or TRBD2 (6 bases each). The CDR3 runs 17 residues. CDR1 and CDR2 (germline): LNHDA, SQIVND (reference sequence). Trimming removed 3 bases from V and 2 bases from J, with 20 bases in between. CDR3 protein: CASSIRPGTRETYEQYF. The CDR3 DNA reads TGTGCCAGTAGTATCCGACCCGGGACACGGGAGACCTACGAGCAGTACTTC.

The chain combines TRBV7-8 with TRBJ2-7; 8 bases line up with TRBD2. The CDR3 length is 14 residues. V gave up 8 bases and J gave up 4 bases; unmatched junction bases: 10. Looked up from germline, CDR1 is SGHVS and CDR2 is FQNEAQ. CDR3 residues: CASGHPSGGYEQYF. The DNA of the CDR3 is TGTGCCAGCGGCCACCCCAGCGGGGGATACGAGCAGTACTTC.

There are a few counts of this clone. The chain has TRBV19 and TRBJ1-5; D gene ambiguous. V lost 3 bases and J lost 7, with 10 bases in between. The germline CDR1 and CDR2 sequences are LNHDA and SQIVND (reference sequence). The CDR3 consists of 13 residues. The CDR3 nucleotides read TGTGCCAGTAGTATTGGCGACGGGCAGCCCCAGCATTTT. Translated, it gives CASSIGDGQPQHF.

The chain joins TRBV11-2 to TRBJ1-2, with a possible D match to TRBD1 (6 bases). Looked up from germline, CDR1 is SGHAT and CDR2 is FQNNGV. This CDR3 is 16 amino acids long. The V gene lost 1 base and the J gene lost 10 bases, with 22 bases spanning the gap. The CDR3 protein is CASSLGRWGQKEDYTF. The CDR3 nucleotides are TGTGCCAGCAGCTTAGGGAGGTGGGGGCAGAAGGAGGACTACACCTTC.

V gene TRBV7-8 combines with J gene TRBJ2-3, with 10 bases identical to TRBD1. V gave up 5 bases and J gave up 0 bases; unmatched junction bases: 8. In germline, CDR1 is SGHVS, CDR2 FQNEAQ. The CDR3 runs 17 residues. This chain's CDR3 is CASSPKRTGGSTDTQYF. The CDR3 nucleotides are TGTGCCAGCAGCCCGAAGCGGACAGGGGGGAGCACAGATACGCAGTATTTT.

J is TRBJ1-6 and V is TRBV9; D remains unclear. CDR1 is SGDLS and CDR2 is YYNGEE in the germline V gene. CDR3 length equals 13 residues. Trimming shortened V by 0 bases and J by 6 bases, and 4 bases separated the two germline ends. CDR3 sequence: CASSVGGNSPLHF. The CDR3 region has the DNA TGTGCCAGCAGCGTAGGGGGTAATTCACCCCTCCACTTT. Full variable domain (outside the CDR3, taken from reference TRBV9 and TRBJ1-6): DSGVTQTPKHLITATGQRVTLRCSPRSGDLSVYWYQQSLDQGLQFLIQYYNGEERAKGNILERFSAQQFPDLHSELNLSSLELGDSALYFCASSVGGNSPLHFGNGTRLTVT.

The V and J genes are TRBV27 and TRBJ2-1; no reliable D call. The ends were cut back, 2 bases at V and 5 bases at J, with 13 bases in the middle. CDR3 length: 15 residues. Germline values: CDR1 MNHEY, CDR2 SMNVEV (reference sequence). Written as DNA, the CDR3 is TGTGCCAGCAGTTTAGGCAGCGTATGGGACAATGAGCAGTTCTTC. Its protein is CASSLGSVWDNEQFF.

The chain employs TRBV5-4 and TRBJ2-1, with D unresolved. Looked up from germline, CDR1 is SGHNT and CDR2 is YYREEE (reference sequence). V was pared by 0 bases and J by 5 bases, with 12 bases between. This CDR3 has 15 amino acids. CDR3 sequence (DNA): TGTGCCAGCAGCTTGGAGATCGTAGGGAACAATGAGCAGTTCTTC. Encoded protein: CASSLEIVGNNEQFF.

This sequence joins TRBV2 and TRBJ1-1; D gene ambiguous. This CDR3 is 13 amino acids long. Trimming cost V 6 bases and J 6 bases, with 14 bases left between them. Germline V CDR1 and CDR2: SNHLY, FYNNEI. The CDR3 sequence is CASRGRGGAEAFF. CDR3 bases: TGTGCCAGCAGGGGTCGGGGAGGCGCTGAAGCTTTCTTT. The full variable domain, in which reference TRBV2 and TRBJ1-1 provide the parts outside the CDR3, is EPEVTQTPSHQVTQMGQEVILRCVPISNHLYFYWYRQILGQKVEFLVSFYNNEISEKSEIFDDQFSVERPDGSNFTLKIRSTKLEDSAMYFCASRGRGGAEAFFGQGTRLTVV.

This chain uses TRBV11-2 with TRBJ2-5; 10 nucleotides agree with TRBD1. The junction had 8 bases not matched to a gene; V was cut back by 5 bases and J by 5 bases. CDR1 is SGHAT and CDR2 is FQNNGV in the germline V gene. This CDR3 spans 15 amino acids. This chain's CDR3 is CASSLGTGVVETQYF. In DNA form, the CDR3 reads TGTGCCAGCAGCCTCGGGACAGGGGTTGTGGAGACCCAGTACTTC.

This clone was counted only a few times. This sequence joins TRBV5-1 and TRBJ2-1, with D tentatively TRBD1 (5 bases). Between the trimmed V and J ends, which lost 0 bases and 0 bases, there was a span of 10 bases. The CDR3 runs to 16 residues. The V gene's germline CDR1 is SGHRS and CDR2 YFSETQ. CDR3 in DNA: TGCGCCAGCAGCTTGGACAGGCCTACCTCCTACAATGAGCAGTTCTTC. This encodes CASSLDRPTSYNEQFF.

The chain couples TRBV9 to TRBJ2-3; 8 bases fit TRBD1. Germline V gene lookup returns CDR1 SGDLS and CDR2 YYNGEE. V lost 4 bases, J lost 1 base, and 14 bases stayed unmatched. The CDR3 covers 18 residues. Here the CDR3 DNA reads TGTGCCAGCAGCTCCCTGAGAGGACAGGGAACCGGCACAGATACGCAGTATTTT. Protein: CASSSLRGQGTGTDTQYF.

This sequence joins TRBV27 and TRBJ2-3; weak D call: TRBD1 (6 bases). The V end was cut by 2 bases, the J end by 5 bases, with 11 bases between. The CDR3 is 14 amino acids. The germline gives CDR1 MNHEY, CDR2 SMNVEV (reference sequence). The CDR3 coding sequence is TGTGCCAGCAGTTTAAAGGGCAGGGGAGATACGCAGTATTTT. This codes for CASSLKGRGDTQYF.

This sequence joins TRBV29-1 and TRBJ1-3; D perhaps matches TRBD1 (6 bases). Per the germline V gene, CDR1 is SQVTM and CDR2 is ANQGSEA. The CDR3 is 13 residues long. V dropped 3 bases and J dropped 4 bases, with 10 bases sitting between them. CDR3 nucleotide sequence: TGCAGCGTTGATCAGACAGGAGGAAACACCATATATTTT. This encodes CSVDQTGGNTIYF.